The clone carrying this T cell receptor beta chain was seen at least ten times. Its target is not known. The sample belongs to a study of T cell repertoires in cytomegalovirus infection. As for the study in general: Public TCR beta signature analysis indicated the presence of both CMV infection and matching HLA type.

TCRdb used MiXCR to reprocess the reads, holding one entry per CDR3 protein. The top ten clones hold about 6.5% of a sample with about 210,000 distinct CDR3 sequences, around 6.4% of them seen once. Regarding the study as a whole: HLA-C-restricted CMV clonotypes gave the most frequent clonotype in two of eight donors. Cumulative frequency of public TCR beta families picked out carriers of CMV plus the relevant HLA.

J lost 4 bases, V lost 3 bases, and 12 bases had no gene match. Germline CDR1 reads SEHNR; CDR2 reads FQNEAQ (reference sequence). CDR3 length: 17 residues. Sequenced material: PBMCs. The chain couples TRBV7-9 to TRBJ2-5; 9 bases are a match to TRBD1. The receptor comes from a human donor in good health (CMV status not recorded). Some clones in this sample may be carry-over from other donors' samples. DNA for the CDR3: TGTGCCAGCAGCTTTATCCGTTCGAGACAGGGGGGAGAGACCCAGTACTTC. Residues: CASSFIRSRQGGETQYF.